This TCR beta chain comes out of a study of T cells after somatic rescue of genetic block. Sequencing was performed with immunoSEQ multiplex PCR; in TCRdb, only in-frame clones are kept and a portion is missing. The table lists some 68,000 clones, roughly 88% of them singletons, with about 3% in the top ten. Germline lookup yields CDR1 SEHNR and CDR2 FQNEAQ (reference sequence). The CDR3 runs 17 residues. With 5 bases removed from V and 6 bases from J, the gap between germline ends came to 23 bases. The J gene is TRBJ2-1, the V gene TRBV7-9; a possible D gene is TRBD2 (6 bases). This clonotype was obtained from a man aged 30-40 years. Sequencing used peripheral blood mononuclear cells (PBMCs). CDR3 DNA: TGTGCCAGCAGCCGACTAGGCTCCGGGACGACAGTCAATGAGCAGTTCTTC. Protein sequence: CASSRLGSGTTVNEQFF.